The source of this T cell receptor (beta chain) is a study of blood T cell repertoires in COVID-19. Study-level information: T cells, B-cell-depleted T cells, or PBMCs provided the cDNA or gDNA that served as material.

The CDR3 contains 16 residues. Germline assignment: CDR1 LGHDT and CDR2 YNNKEL (reference sequence). The V gene end was trimmed by 4 bases and the J gene end by 4 bases; junction bases not matched to a gene: 12. Original analysis: Quantification of nucleated cells was approximated via reference gene primer amplification. Profiling relied on immunoSEQ multiplex PCR, and the TCRdb table lists in-frame clones only, not all of them. V and J calls and clone size come straight from that table; D and trimming were deduced from the DNA. The table records approximately 250,000 clones, under 85% of them present only once.

The origin of this receptor is a human donor in a cohort sampled during active COVID-19. J is TRBJ2-5 and V is TRBV3-1 (or the pseudogene TRBV3-2), with TRBD2 matching over 7 bases. The sample was peripheral blood. CDR3 sequence: CASSPKGAGRGETQYF. For the CDR3, the DNA is TGTGCCAGCAGCCCCAAAGGTGCGGGGAGGGGAGAGACCCAGTACTTC.